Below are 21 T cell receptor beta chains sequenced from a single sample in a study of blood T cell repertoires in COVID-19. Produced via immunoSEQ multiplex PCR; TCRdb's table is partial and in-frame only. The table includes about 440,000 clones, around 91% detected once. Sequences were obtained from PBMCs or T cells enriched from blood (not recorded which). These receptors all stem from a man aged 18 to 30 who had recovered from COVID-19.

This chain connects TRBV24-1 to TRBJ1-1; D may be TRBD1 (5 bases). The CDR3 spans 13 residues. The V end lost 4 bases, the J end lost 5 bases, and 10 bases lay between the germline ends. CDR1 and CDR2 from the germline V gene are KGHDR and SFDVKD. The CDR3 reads CATSDVDSTEAFF. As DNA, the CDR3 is TGTGCCACCAGTGACGTTGACAGTACTGAAGCTTTCTTT.

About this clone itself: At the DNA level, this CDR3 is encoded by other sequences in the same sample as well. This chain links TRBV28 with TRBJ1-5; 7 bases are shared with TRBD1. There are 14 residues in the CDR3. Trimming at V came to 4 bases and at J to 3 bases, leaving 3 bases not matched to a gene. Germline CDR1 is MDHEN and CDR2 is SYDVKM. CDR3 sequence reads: CASSSGQLNQPQHF. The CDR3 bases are TGTGCCAGCAGTTCGGGACAGCTCAATCAGCCCCAGCATTTT.

For the CDR3, the DNA is TGTGCCAGCAGTTTAACTAGCTCCACCGGGGAGCTGTTTTTT. It specifies CASSLTSSTGELFF. V and J are TRBV28 and TRBJ2-2; D is perhaps TRBD2 (6 bases). Trimming took off 2 bases at V and 4 bases at J, with 8 bases between the two ends. The CDR3 totals 14 residues. Germline V CDR1 and CDR2: MDHEN, SYDVKM. The full variable domain, with the rest looked up from reference TRBV28 and TRBJ2-2, is DVKVTQSSRYLVKRTGEKVFLECVQDMDHENMFWYRQDPGLGLRLIYFSYDVKMKEKGDIPEGYSVSREKKERFSLILESASTNQTSMYLCASSLTSSTGELFFGEGSRLTVL.

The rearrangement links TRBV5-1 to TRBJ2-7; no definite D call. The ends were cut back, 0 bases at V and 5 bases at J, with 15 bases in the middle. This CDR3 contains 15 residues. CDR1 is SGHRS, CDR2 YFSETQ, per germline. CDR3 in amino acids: CASSLALREVNEQYF. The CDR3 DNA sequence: TGCGCCAGCAGCTTGGCTCTTAGAGAGGTGAACGAGCAGTACTTC.

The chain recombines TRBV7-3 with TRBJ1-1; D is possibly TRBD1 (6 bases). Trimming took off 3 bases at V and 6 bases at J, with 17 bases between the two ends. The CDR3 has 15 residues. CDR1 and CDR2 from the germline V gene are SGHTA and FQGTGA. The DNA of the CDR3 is TGTGCCAGCAGCTTTGGAGACCGGGACAACTCTGAAGCTTTCTTT. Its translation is CASSFGDRDNSEAFF.

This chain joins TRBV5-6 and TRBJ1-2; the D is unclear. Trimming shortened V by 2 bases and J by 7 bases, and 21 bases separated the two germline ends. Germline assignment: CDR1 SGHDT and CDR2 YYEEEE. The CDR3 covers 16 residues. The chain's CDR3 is CASSFGRQATFGGYTF. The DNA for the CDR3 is TGTGCCAGCAGCTTTGGCAGGCAGGCCACCTTCGGTGGCTACACCTTC.

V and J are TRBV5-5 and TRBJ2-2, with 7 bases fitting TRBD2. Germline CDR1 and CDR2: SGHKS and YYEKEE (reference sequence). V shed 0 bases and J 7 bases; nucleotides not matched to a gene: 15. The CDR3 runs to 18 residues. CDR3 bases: TGTGCCAGCAGCTTGGAGCCGCCGTCTAGCGGTCCGAACGGGGAGCTGTTTTTT. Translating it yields CASSLEPPSSGPNGELFF.

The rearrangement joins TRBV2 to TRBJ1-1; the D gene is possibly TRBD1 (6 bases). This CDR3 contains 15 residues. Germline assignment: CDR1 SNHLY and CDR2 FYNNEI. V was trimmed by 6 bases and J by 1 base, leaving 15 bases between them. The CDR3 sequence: CASRDAGGANTEAFF. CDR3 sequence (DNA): TGTGCCAGCAGGGACGCGGGGGGGGCGAACACTGAAGCTTTCTTT.

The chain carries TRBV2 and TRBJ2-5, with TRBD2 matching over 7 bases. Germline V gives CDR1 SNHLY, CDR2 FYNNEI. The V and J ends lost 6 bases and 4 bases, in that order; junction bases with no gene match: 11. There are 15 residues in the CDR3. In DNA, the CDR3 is TGTGCCAGCAGGAGGTGGCGGGAGAGGGTAGAGACCCAGTACTTC. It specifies CASRRWRERVETQYF.

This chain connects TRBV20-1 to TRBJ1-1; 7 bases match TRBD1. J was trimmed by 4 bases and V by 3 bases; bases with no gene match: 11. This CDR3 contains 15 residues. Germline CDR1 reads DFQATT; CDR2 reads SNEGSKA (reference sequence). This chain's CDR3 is CSASKGAGRGTEAFF. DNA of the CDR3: TGCAGTGCTAGTAAGGGGGCGGGTCGGGGCACTGAAGCTTTCTTT.

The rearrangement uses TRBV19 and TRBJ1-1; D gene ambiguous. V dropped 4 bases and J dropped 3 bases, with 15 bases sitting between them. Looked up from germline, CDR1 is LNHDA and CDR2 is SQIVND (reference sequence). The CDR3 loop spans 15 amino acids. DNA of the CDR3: TGTGCCAGTAGTACTATGGACGGGCGGGACACTGAAGCTTTCTTT. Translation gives CASSTMDGRDTEAFF.

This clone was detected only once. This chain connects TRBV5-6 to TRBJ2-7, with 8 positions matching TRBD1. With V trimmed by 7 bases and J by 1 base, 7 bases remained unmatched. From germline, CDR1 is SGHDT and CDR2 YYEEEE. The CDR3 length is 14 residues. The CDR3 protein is CASSRQGTSYEQYF. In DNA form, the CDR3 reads TGTGCCAGCTCTCGACAGGGGACTTCCTACGAGCAGTACTTC.

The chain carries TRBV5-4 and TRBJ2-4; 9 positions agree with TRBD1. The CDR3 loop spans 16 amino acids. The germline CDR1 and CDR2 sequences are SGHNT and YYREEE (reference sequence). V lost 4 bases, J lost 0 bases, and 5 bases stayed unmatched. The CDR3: CASSPQGAVAKNIQYF. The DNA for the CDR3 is TGTGCCAGCAGCCCACAGGGGGCGGTAGCCAAAAACATTCAGTACTTC.

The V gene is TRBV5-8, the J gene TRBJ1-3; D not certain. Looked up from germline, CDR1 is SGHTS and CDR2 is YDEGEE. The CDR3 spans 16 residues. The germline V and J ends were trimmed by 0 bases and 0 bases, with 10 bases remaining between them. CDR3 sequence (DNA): TGTGCCAGCAGCTTGGTTATCACGAGCTCTGGAAACACCATATATTTT. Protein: CASSLVITSSGNTIYF.

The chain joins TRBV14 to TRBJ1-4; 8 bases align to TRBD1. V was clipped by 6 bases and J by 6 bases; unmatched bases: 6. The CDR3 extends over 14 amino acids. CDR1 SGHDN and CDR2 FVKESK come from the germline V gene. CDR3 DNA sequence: TGTGCCAGCAGACGCAGGGGGCTTGATGAAAAACTGTTTTTT. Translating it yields CASRRRGLDEKLFF.

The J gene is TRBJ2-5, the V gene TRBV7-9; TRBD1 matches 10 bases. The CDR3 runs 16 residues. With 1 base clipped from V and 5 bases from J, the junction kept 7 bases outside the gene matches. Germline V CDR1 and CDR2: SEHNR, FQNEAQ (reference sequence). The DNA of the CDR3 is TGTGCCAGCAGCTTAGATGGGACAGGGGCTCGGGAGACCCAGTACTTC. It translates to CASSLDGTGARETQYF.

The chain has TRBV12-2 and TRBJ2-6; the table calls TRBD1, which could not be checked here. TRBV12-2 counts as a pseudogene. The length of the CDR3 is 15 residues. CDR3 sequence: CARLVYSSGANVLTF. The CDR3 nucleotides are TGTGCAAGATTGGTGTACAGCTCTGGGGCCAACGTCCTGACTTTC.

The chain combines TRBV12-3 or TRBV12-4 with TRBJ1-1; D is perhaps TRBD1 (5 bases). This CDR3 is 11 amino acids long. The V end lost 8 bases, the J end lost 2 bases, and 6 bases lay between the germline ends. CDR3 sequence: CASGHNTEAFF. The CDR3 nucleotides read TGTGCCAGCGGACACAACACTGAAGCTTTCTTT.

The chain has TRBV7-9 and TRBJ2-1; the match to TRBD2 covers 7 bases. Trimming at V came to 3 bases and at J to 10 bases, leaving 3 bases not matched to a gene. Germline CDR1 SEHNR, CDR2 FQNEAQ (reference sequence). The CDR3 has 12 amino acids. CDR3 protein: CASSFLAVEQFF. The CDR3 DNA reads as TGTGCCAGCAGCTTTCTAGCGGTCGAGCAGTTCTTC.

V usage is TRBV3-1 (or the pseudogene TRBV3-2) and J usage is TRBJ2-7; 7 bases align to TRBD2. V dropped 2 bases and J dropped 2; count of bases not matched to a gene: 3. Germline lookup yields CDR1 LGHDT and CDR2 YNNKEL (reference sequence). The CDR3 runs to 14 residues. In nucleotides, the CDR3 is TGTGCCAGCAGCCAAACTAGCGCCGCCTACGAGCAGTACTTC. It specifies CASSQTSAAYEQYF.

In nucleotides, the CDR3 is TGCGCCAGCAGGGGACAGGGGAGGGATGAGCAGTTCTTC. Amino acids: CASRGQGRDEQFF. The rearrangement uses TRBV10-2 and TRBJ2-1, with 10 positions matching TRBD1. CDR3 length: 13 residues. J lost 8 bases, V lost 6 bases, and 4 bases had no gene match. Germline V lookup: CDR1 WSHSY, CDR2 SAAADI.